The source of this T cell receptor beta chain is a study of human T cells and chemical hapten exposure. Across the whole study: Weekly scalp doses of diphenylcyclopropenone were given to patients during the roughly 23-week study. Findings of the study overall: With regard to DPC sensitization, TCRs above 1 in 1000 frequency did not change.

TCRdb reprocessed the RACE reads with MiXCR, giving one entry per CDR3 protein. This sample has tens of thousands of distinct CDR3 sequences; 13% occur once, and the top ten carry 5.7%. Time point described: patch test 3, about 24 weeks after DPC sensitization. Specified treatment: therapeutic diphenylcyclopropenone sensitization with weekly scalp DPC. This clonotype was observed at least ten times. Its antigen is undetermined. Trimming removed 3 bases from V and 2 bases from J, with 11 bases in between. The CDR3 sequence is 14 residues long. Germline lookup yields CDR1 SGHVS and CDR2 FQNEAQ. The J gene is TRBJ2-7, the V gene TRBV7-8, with a weak D call TRBD2 (6 bases). The clonotype originates from a woman aged 45-59 years with alopecia areata. Some clones in this sample may be carry-over from other donors' samples. Specimen: whole blood, collected in connection with sensitization to the hapten diphenylcyclopropenone (DPC). The CDR3 sequence is CASSLASVAYEQYF. The DNA of the CDR3 is TGTGCCAGCAGCTTGGCTAGCGTTGCCTACGAGCAGTACTTC.